Each of the 30 T cell receptor beta chains below was sequenced from the same sample in a study of blood T cell repertoires in COVID-19. Sequencing used immunoSEQ multiplex PCR; TCRdb keeps in-frame clones, though not all of them. This table holds roughly 200,000 clones, 84% found once. Sequenced: peripheral blood. The receptors shown here come from a woman older than 75 with COVID-19, enrolled during active disease.

The chain uses TRBV2 and TRBJ1-2; 7 positions agree with TRBD1. The CDR3 is 13 amino acids. CDR1 and CDR2 from the germline V gene are SNHLY and FYNNEI. V lost 6 bases to trimming and J lost 5 bases; unmatched junction nucleotides: 6. In DNA, the CDR3 is TGTGCCAGCAGCCGGGACAGCGTATATGGCTACACCTTC. Its translation: CASSRDSVYGYTF.

The rearrangement joins TRBV5-6 to TRBJ1-1; the match to TRBD1 covers 7 bases. Germline trimming cut 2 bases from V and 5 bases from J; bases unmatched to any gene: 3. The CDR3 is 13 amino acids. Germline V CDR1 and CDR2: SGHDT, YYEEEE. The CDR3 DNA sequence: TGTGCCAGCAGCTTTGCCAGGGGGACTGAAGCTTTCTTT. It specifies CASSFARGTEAFF.

J is TRBJ2-1 and V is TRBV10-2; D possibly corresponds to TRBD1 (5 bases). Looked up from germline, CDR1 is WSHSY and CDR2 is SAAADI. The CDR3 consists of 14 residues. V was trimmed by 5 bases and J by 2 bases, leaving 10 bases between them. The CDR3 sequence is CASSPGFPYNEQFF. CDR3 bases: TGCGCCAGCAGTCCAGGGTTCCCCTACAATGAGCAGTTCTTC.

V usage is TRBV3-1 (or the pseudogene TRBV3-2) and J usage is TRBJ2-5; TRBD2 is a possible D gene (5 bases). V lost 4 bases, J lost 1 base, and 13 bases lay in between. The V gene's germline CDR1 is LGHDT and CDR2 YNNKEL (reference sequence). This CDR3 has 15 amino acids. The chain's CDR3 is CASSRVHGIQETQYF. The DNA of the CDR3 is TGTGCCAGCAGCCGAGTGCACGGGATCCAAGAGACCCAGTACTTC.

This sequence joins TRBV7-6 and TRBJ1-1; D may be TRBD1 (6 bases). The CDR3 runs 15 residues. The V gene lost 0 bases and the J gene lost 5 bases, with 13 bases spanning the gap. The V gene's germline CDR1 is SGHVS and CDR2 FNYEAQ. CDR3 DNA sequence: TGTGCCAGCAGCTTAGCGGCGGGGGCGGGGACTGAAGCTTTCTTT. It encodes CASSLAAGAGTEAFF.

This clone was seen only a few times. The rearrangement joins TRBV10-1 to TRBJ1-5; TRBD1 matches at 8 bases. The ends lost 4 bases at V and 4 bases at J; junction bases unmatched: 0. Germline lookup yields CDR1 WNHNN and CDR2 SYGVQD (reference sequence). The CDR3 length is 13 residues. The CDR3 sequence is CASSGTGNQPQHF. CDR3 nucleotide sequence: TGCGCCAGCAGTGGGACAGGGAATCAGCCCCAGCATTTT.

Here the CDR3 DNA reads TGCGCCAGCAGTGGGAGGTTATACGAGCAGTACTTC. Protein product: CASSGRLYEQYF. The rearrangement links TRBV5-1 to TRBJ2-7; a weak D match, TRBD2 (6 bases). The V end lost 5 bases, the J end lost 4 bases, and 10 bases lay between the germline ends. The length of the CDR3 is 12 residues. Germline V gene sequence: CDR1 SGHRS, CDR2 YFSETQ.

The J gene is TRBJ2-6, the V gene TRBV19, with 10 bases aligning to TRBD1. V lost 10 bases and J lost 2; bases outside the gene matches: 14. The CDR3 runs to 18 residues. Germline V gives CDR1 LNHDA, CDR2 SQIVND (reference sequence). CDR3 DNA sequence: TGTGCCATCCTGCCCGACAGGGGGCACTCGCCTGGGGCCAACGTCCTGACTTTC. It translates to CAILPDRGHSPGANVLTF. Filled out from reference TRBV19 and TRBJ2-6, the complete variable domain reads DGGITQSPKYLFRKEGQNVTLSCEQNLNHDAMYWYRQDPGQGLRLIYYSQIVNDFQKGDIAEGYSVSREKKESFPLTVTSAQKNPTAFYLCAILPDRGHSPGANVLTFGAGSRLTVL.

This clone was seen a few times. The chain carries TRBV4-1 and TRBJ1-5; D remains unclear. V was cut by 1 base and J by 4 bases, with 5 bases left in between. This CDR3 has 13 residues. CDR1 and CDR2 (germline): MGHRA, YSYEKL. In nucleotides, the CDR3 is TGCGCCAGCAGCCAAGCGGGGAATCAGCCCCAGCATTTT. It translates to CASSQAGNQPQHF.

CDR3 sequence: CASSPEVAGRSGYTF. In DNA, the CDR3 is TGTGCCAGCAGCCCGGAGGTGGCAGGACGGAGCGGCTACACCTTC. The chain combines TRBV5-4 with TRBJ1-2; no definite D call. Trimming removed 4 bases at V and 8 bases at J, with 21 bases between. The CDR3 loop spans 15 amino acids. CDR1 and CDR2 (germline): SGHNT, YYREEE (reference sequence).

This clone was detected only a few times. The gene calls are TRBV7-9 and TRBJ2-5; TRBD1 agrees at 7 bases. The CDR3 contains 15 residues. Germline V gene data show CDR1 as SEHNR and CDR2 as FQNEAQ (reference sequence). With 5 bases clipped from V and 5 bases from J, the junction kept 11 bases outside the gene matches. CDR3 loop: CASSQPTGQTETQYF. The CDR3 coding sequence is TGTGCCAGCAGCCAACCGACAGGGCAGACGGAGACCCAGTACTTC. Based on the CDR3 plus reference TRBV7-9 and TRBJ2-5, the full variable domain is DTGVSQNPRHKITKRGQNVTFRCDPISEHNRLYWYRQTLGQGPEFLTYFQNEAQLEKSRLLSDRFSAERPKGSFSTLEIQRTEQGDSAMYLCASSQPTGQTETQYFGPGTRLLVL.

The V gene is TRBV12-3 or TRBV12-4, the J gene TRBJ1-5; D unclear. The V end lost 5 bases, the J end lost 5 bases, and 10 bases lay between the germline ends. The CDR3 sequence is 13 residues long. CDR3 amino acids: CASSPGLDQPQHF. In DNA form, the CDR3 reads TGTGCCAGCAGTCCGGGTCTCGATCAGCCCCAGCATTTT.

This rearrangement joins TRBV9 to TRBJ2-3; the D gene is possibly TRBD2 (7 bases). The V end lost 3 bases, the J end lost 4 bases, and 9 bases lay between the germline ends. The CDR3 length is 13 residues. Germline-derived CDR1 and CDR2 are SGDLS and YYNGEE. CDR3 amino acids: CASSGGGADTQYF. The CDR3 region has the DNA TGTGCCAGCAGCGGAGGGGGGGCAGATACGCAGTATTTT.

The rearrangement joins TRBV5-4 to TRBJ2-1; 10 nucleotides match TRBD1. The germline V gene has CDR1 SGHNT and CDR2 YYREEE (reference sequence). The CDR3 sequence is 13 residues long. V lost 4 bases and J lost 7; bases outside the gene matches: 2. Here the CDR3 reads CASSKGQGNEQFF. As DNA, the CDR3 is TGTGCCAGCAGCAAGGGACAGGGGAATGAGCAGTTCTTC.

The chain recombines TRBV4-2 with TRBJ2-1, with D possibly TRBD2 on 6 matching bases. The CDR3 covers 16 residues. Germline V gene data show CDR1 as LGHNA and CDR2 as YNFKEQ. V lost 0 bases and J lost 8, with 17 bases in between. The CDR3: CASSQELRLGIDEQFF. The CDR3 DNA is TGTGCCAGCAGCCAAGAGCTTAGACTAGGTATCGATGAGCAGTTCTTC.

The chain joins TRBV3-1 (or the pseudogene TRBV3-2) to TRBJ1-2; the D gene is possibly TRBD1 (5 bases). Germline V gene sequence: CDR1 LGHDT, CDR2 YNNKEL (reference sequence). CDR3 size: 13 residues. The V end lost 2 bases, the J end lost 8 bases, and 12 bases lay between the germline ends. The CDR3 sequence: CASSQSDTGGYTF. CDR3 nucleotides: TGTGCCAGCAGCCAAAGCGACACAGGCGGCTACACCTTC.

CDR3 coding DNA: TGTGCCAGCAGCCCTTACCTAGTCGCTACCACTAATGAAAAACTGTTTTTT. Its translation: CASSPYLVATTNEKLFF. The rearrangement links TRBV7-8 to TRBJ1-4, with D unresolved. The CDR3 totals 17 residues. The ends were cut back, 5 bases at V and 2 bases at J, with 18 bases in the middle. Germline values: CDR1 SGHVS, CDR2 FQNEAQ.

V gene TRBV11-3 combines with J gene TRBJ2-1, with TRBD1 matching 10 bases. There are 15 residues in the CDR3. Germline values: CDR1 SGHNT, CDR2 YENEEA. The trim removed 5 bases at V and 2 bases at J, leaving 3 bases unmatched. The CDR3 loop is CASSLGTGAYNEQFF. The CDR3 DNA sequence: TGTGCCAGCAGCCTCGGGACAGGGGCCTACAATGAGCAGTTCTTC. The variable domain in full, completed from reference TRBV11-3 and TRBJ2-1, reads EAGVVQSPRYKIIEKKQPVAFWCNPISGHNTLYWYLQNLGQGPELLIRYENEEAVDDSQLPKDRFSAERLKGVDSTLKIQPAELGDSAVYLCASSLGTGAYNEQFFGPGTRLTVL.

The chain is built from TRBV18 and TRBJ1-4, with 7 nucleotides matching TRBD1. V shed 3 bases and J 6 bases; nucleotides not matched to a gene: 4. The CDR3 is made up of 14 amino acids. Germline assignment: CDR1 KGHSH and CDR2 LQKENI. CDR3 region: CASSPPGQDEKLFF. In DNA form, the CDR3 reads TGTGCCAGCTCACCGCCAGGACAGGATGAAAAACTGTTTTTT.

This chain joins TRBV4-2 and TRBJ2-1; 7 positions agree with TRBD2. V shed 0 bases and J 0 bases; nucleotides not matched to a gene: 5. Germline V CDR1 and CDR2: LGHNA, YNFKEQ. The CDR3 totals 17 residues. In DNA form, the CDR3 reads TGTGCCAGCAGCCAAGATAGAGCGGGAAGCTCCTACAATGAGCAGTTCTTC. The encoded protein is CASSQDRAGSSYNEQFF.

The rearrangement links TRBV3-1 (or the pseudogene TRBV3-2) to TRBJ2-1; 8 bases agree with TRBD1. Germline assignment: CDR1 LGHDT and CDR2 YNNKEL (reference sequence). The CDR3 runs to 16 residues. Germline trimming cut 6 bases from V and 4 bases from J; bases unmatched to any gene: 11. The CDR3 coding sequence is TGTGCCAGCAGGCCCCCCGGGACAGGCAGTTACAATGAGCAGTTCTTC. Residues: CASRPPGTGSYNEQFF.

The V gene is TRBV7-2, the J gene TRBJ1-1; 8 bases align to TRBD1. Germline CDR1 reads SGHTA; CDR2 reads FQGNSA. The CDR3 sequence is 15 residues long. Trimming took 3 bases from V and 1 from J; bases not matched to a gene: 4. The CDR3 coding sequence is TGTGCCAGCAGCTTCTTTGGGACAGGGAACACTGAAGCTTTCTTT. Translating it yields CASSFFGTGNTEAFF. The full variable domain, in which reference TRBV7-2 and TRBJ1-1 provide the parts outside the CDR3, is GAGVSQSPSNKVTEKGKDVELRCDPISGHTALYWYRQSLGQGLEFLIYFQGNSAPDKSGLPSDRFSAERTGGSVSTLTIQRTQQEDSAVYLCASSFFGTGNTEAFFGQGTRLTVV.

The chain links TRBV29-1 to TRBJ2-5; 7 bases align to TRBD2. From germline, CDR1 is SQVTM and CDR2 ANQGSEA. V lost 0 bases to trimming and J lost 4 bases; unmatched junction nucleotides: 2. This CDR3 is built from 13 residues. The CDR3 protein is CSVEEGRGETQYF. The CDR3 nucleotides are TGCAGCGTTGAAGAAGGGAGGGGAGAGACCCAGTACTTC.

The rearrangement links TRBV5-5 to TRBJ2-5, with D maybe TRBD1 (5 bases). Trimming pared 1 base from V and 5 bases from J, leaving 9 bases between. Germline CDR1 is SGHKS and CDR2 is YYEKEE (reference sequence). This CDR3 is built from 13 residues. The CDR3 DNA follows: TGTGCCAGCAGCTTGAGCAGGGTTGAGACCCAGTACTTC. Amino acid sequence: CASSLSRVETQYF.

The rearrangement joins TRBV15 to TRBJ1-1; D gene unclear. Trimming removed 3 bases from V and 3 bases from J, with 11 bases in between. CDR1 is LNHNV and CDR2 is YYDKDF in the germline V gene (reference sequence). The CDR3 is 14 residues long. Here the CDR3 reads CATSRAPQDTEAFF. CDR3 coding DNA: TGTGCCACCAGCAGGGCCCCCCAGGACACTGAAGCTTTCTTT.

The chain carries TRBV6-5 and TRBJ2-3, with D maybe TRBD2 (6 bases). Germline V gene lookup returns CDR1 MNHEY and CDR2 SVGAGI. The CDR3 has 15 residues. V was shortened by 6 bases and J by 6 bases, with 19 bases between the two germline ends. CDR3 sequence (DNA): TGTGCCAGCAGAACAGCGGGCCTCCCCCCGGATACGCAGTATTTT. Protein sequence: CASRTAGLPPDTQYF.

CDR3 amino acids: CASSPGPGVREGVNEKLFF. The CDR3 DNA is TGTGCCAGCAGCCCCGGGCCGGGGGTCAGGGAGGGAGTTAATGAAAAACTGTTTTTT. This sequence joins TRBV5-4 and TRBJ1-4; a weak D match, TRBD1 (5 bases). The CDR3 runs to 19 residues. Looked up from germline, CDR1 is SGHNT and CDR2 is YYREEE (reference sequence). V was trimmed by 4 bases and J by 4 bases, leaving 26 bases between them.

This clone has more than one count but fewer than ten. The CDR3 is CASGGGRVIQPQHF. Written as DNA, the CDR3 is TGTGCCAGCGGGGGCGGCAGGGTCATCCAGCCCCAGCATTTT. The chain recombines TRBV2 with TRBJ1-5, with D possibly TRBD1 on 6 matching bases. The CDR3 totals 14 residues. The germline V and J ends were trimmed by 8 bases and 7 bases, with 18 bases remaining between them. Germline CDR1 and CDR2: SNHLY and FYNNEI. Full variable domain (missing parts from reference TRBV2 and TRBJ1-5): EPEVTQTPSHQVTQMGQEVILRCVPISNHLYFYWYRQILGQKVEFLVSFYNNEISEKSEIFDDQFSVERPDGSNFTLKIRSTKLEDSAMYFCASGGGRVIQPQHFGDGTRLSIL.

This clone has a single count. The rearrangement joins TRBV9 to TRBJ1-2, with TRBD1 identical over 8 bases. Looked up from germline, CDR1 is SGDLS and CDR2 is YYNGEE. V shed 4 bases and J 8 bases; nucleotides not matched to a gene: 16. The CDR3 spans 16 residues. In nucleotides, the CDR3 is TGTGCCAGCAGCCCCGTGAGCAGGGGGCCCATGTGGGGCTACACCTTC. Protein: CASSPVSRGPMWGYTF.

The chain employs TRBV5-4 and TRBJ2-3; 14 bases agree with TRBD2. Germline V gene lookup returns CDR1 SGHNT and CDR2 YYREEE (reference sequence). The CDR3 covers 18 residues. V dropped 4 bases and J dropped 3; count of bases not matched to a gene: 10. This CDR3 reads CASSRPRTSGGQTDTQYF. The CDR3 DNA is TGTGCCAGCAGCAGGCCCCGGACTAGCGGGGGGCAGACAGATACGCAGTATTTT.